Listed below are T cell receptor beta chains from one sample, sequenced in a study of beta chain features in type 1 diabetes. Method: immunoSEQ multiplex PCR; TCRdb's copy keeps in-frame clones and lacks some. The table shows around 19,000 clones, with 45% to 50% occurring only once. Input material: stem cell memory CD4+ T cells from blood. All receptors come from a man between 18 and 29 years old in good health. The CDR3 runs from the conserved cysteine through the conserved F or W. The D gene is left open where the match is weak. The size of a clone is reported for some rows only, either as once, few or many, or as a class for expanded clones.

j_call d_call v_call clone_size cdr3_aa cdr3_nt
TRBJ2-7 . TRBV27 . CASSPFKGVAYEQYF TGTGCCAGCAGTCCATTCAAGGGGGTGGCCTACGAGCAGTACTTC
TRBJ2-1 . TRBV9 . CASSVAVGTIYNEQFF TGTGCCAGCAGCGTAGCGGTCGGGACAATCTACAATGAGCAGTTCTTC
TRBJ1-2 TRBD1 TRBV7-2 few CASSAGTGYGYTF TGTGCCAGCAGCGCAGGGACAGGTTATGGCTACACCTTC
TRBJ2-7 . TRBV6-6 . CASSYTIYEQYF TGTGCCAGCAGTTACACAATCTACGAGCAGTACTTC
TRBJ1-5 TRBD1 TRBV7-2 . CASSLVRQGDQPQHF TGTGCCAGCAGCTTAGTGAGACAGGGGGATCAGCCCCAGCATTTT
TRBJ2-5 . TRBV7-9 few CASSLDGLALQETQYF TGTGCCAGCAGCTTAGATGGGCTAGCCCTACAAGAGACCCAGTACTTC
TRBJ2-7 . TRBV5-6 few CASSSRGTHTYEQYF TGTGCCAGCAGCTCGCGTGGGACACATACCTACGAGCAGTACTTC
TRBJ1-3 TRBD1 TRBV6-5 . CASSRTGDGNTIYF TGTGCCAGCAGTCGGACAGGGGATGGAAACACCATATATTTT
TRBJ2-2 . TRBV9 . CASSARTQNTGELFF TGTGCCAGCAGCGCCCGGACTCAGAACACCGGGGAGCTGTTTTTT
TRBJ2-7 TRBD1 TRBV6-1 . CASDRTGSVQYF TGTGCCAGCGATCGGACAGGGTCCGTGCAGTACTTC
TRBJ2-1 . TRBV7-9 . CASSLVADSSYNEQFF TGTGCCAGCAGCTTAGTTGCTGATAGCTCCTACAATGAGCAGTTCTTC
TRBJ2-7 TRBD1 TRBV10-3 . CAIRGTGQGMDEQYF TGTGCCATCAGGGGCACGGGACAGGGGATGGACGAGCAGTACTTC
TRBJ2-3 TRBD2 TRBV28 . CASKREYRTDTQYF TGTGCCAGCAAGCGGGAGTATCGCACAGATACGCAGTATTTT
TRBJ1-1 . TRBV25-1 . CASSESRADAEAFF TGTGCCAGCAGTGAATCCAGGGCCGACGCTGAAGCTTTCTTT
TRBJ2-3 . TRBV5-1 . CASSLGSGGLADTQYF TGCGCCAGCAGCTTGGGCTCAGGGGGGCTGGCGGATACGCAGTATTTT
TRBJ2-7 . TRBV7-2 . CASGPARGAWKQYF TGTGCCAGCGGCCCCGCCAGGGGGGCCTGGAAGCAGTACTTC
TRBJ2-3 . TRBV28 . CASSDLGGRLGDTQYF TGTGCCAGCAGTGACCTGGGGGGACGCCTTGGTGATACGCAGTATTTT
TRBJ2-7 . TRBV4-2 . CASSQDTGNDYEQYF TGTGCCAGCAGCCAAGACACCGGGAACGACTACGAGCAGTACTTC
TRBJ2-1 TRBD2 TRBV4-1 . CASSPKGTIYNEQFF TGCGCCAGCAGCCCCAAGGGGACTATCTACAATGAGCAGTTCTTC
TRBJ2-5 TRBD2 TRBV19 few CASSTRRGTSGGAGRETQYF TGTGCCAGTAGTACCCGCCGCGGGACTAGCGGGGGGGCCGGGCGAGAGACCCAGTACTTC
TRBJ2-3 . TRBV10-3 few CAISVEGAKMDTQYF TGTGCCATCAGTGTCGAGGGAGCGAAGATGGATACGCAGTATTTT
TRBJ2-1 . TRBV7-3 few CASSLTARVGEQFF TGTGCCAGCAGCTTAACGGCGAGGGTTGGTGAGCAGTTCTTC
TRBJ1-4 TRBD1 TRBV7-9 . CASSSLGRDRDEKLFF TGTGCCAGCAGTTCCCTCGGTCGGGACAGGGATGAAAAACTGTTTTTT
TRBJ2-3 TRBD2 TRBV2 . CASREGLAGNANTQYF TGTGCCAGCAGAGAAGGACTAGCGGGAAATGCAAATACGCAGTATTTT
TRBJ2-1 . TRBV5-5 few CASSLGVEGFEQFF TGTGCCAGCAGCTTGGGGGTCGAGGGCTTTGAGCAGTTCTTC
TRBJ2-7 TRBD2 TRBV6-5 . CASSMTSGYYEQYF TGTGCCAGCAGTATGACTAGCGGTTACTACGAGCAGTACTTC
TRBJ1-2 TRBD1 TRBV18 . CASSQGQGVYGYTF TGTGCCAGCTCGCAAGGACAGGGGGTATATGGCTACACCTTC
TRBJ1-1 . TRBV28 . CASRSGRTEAFF TGTGCCAGCAGGTCGGGTAGAACTGAAGCTTTCTTT
TRBJ2-7 TRBD2 TRBV10-3 few CAASSGKASSYEQYF TGTGCCGCCTCGAGCGGGAAAGCAAGCAGCTACGAGCAGTACTTC
TRBJ2-1 TRBD2 TRBV19 few CASTLANSYNEQFF TGTGCCAGTACACTAGCGAACTCCTACAATGAGCAGTTCTTC
TRBJ2-7 . TRBV7-2 . CASSPTGYEQYF TGTGCCAGCAGCCCCACCGGTTACGAGCAGTACTTC
TRBJ1-5 . TRBV1 . CTSSQEEKDRDHQPQHF TGCACCAGCAGCCAAGAGGAAAAAGACAGGGATCATCAGCCCCAGCATTTT
TRBJ2-1 TRBD2 TRBV11-2 . CASSLGTSGSNEQFF TGTGCCAGCAGCTTAGGCACTAGCGGGTCCAATGAGCAGTTCTTC
TRBJ2-7 . TRBV7-9 few CASSSREVFQYF TGTGCCAGCAGCTCCCGTGAGGTATTTCAGTACTTC
TRBJ2-6 TRBD2 TRBV5-1 few CASRRLAGVVGANVLTF TGCGCCAGCAGGAGACTAGCCGGAGTGGTTGGGGCCAACGTCCTGACTTTC
TRBJ2-7 . TRBV28 . CASSFRTRGLRIFTYEQYF TGTGCCAGCAGTTTCCGCACACGGGGACTCAGGATTTTCACCTACGAGCAGTACTTC
TRBJ2-3 TRBD2 TRBV5-5 . CASSLQRGGRGTDTQYF TGTGCCAGCAGCTTGCAGCGGGGGGGCAGGGGCACAGATACGCAGTATTTT
TRBJ2-3 TRBD1 TRBV18 . CASSPKQGANTDTQYF TGTGCCAGCTCACCAAAACAGGGGGCCAACACAGATACGCAGTATTTT
TRBJ2-1 . TRBV30 few CAWSVGGATYNEQFF TGTGCCTGGAGTGTAGGCGGGGCTACCTACAATGAGCAGTTCTTC